A selection of T cell receptor beta chains follows, all from one sample in a study of cytomegalovirus exposure and HLA in healthy donors. Clones were read by immunoSEQ multiplex PCR, and TCRdb kept only the in-frame ones, dropping some. The sample includes tens of thousands of clones, around 72% of them seen just once. The sequencing input was PBMCs. These TCRs come from a woman in her thirties or forties in good health and CMV-seropositive. The conserved cysteine and the conserved F or W are not part of the CDR3 here.

V: TRBV11-2
J: TRBJ2-5
CDR3: ASSQQETQY

V: TRBV23-1
J: TRBJ1-2
CDR3: ASSQSITQGAQANYGYT

V: TRBV5-6
J: TRBJ2-2
CDR3: ASSFTGTAYTGELF

V: TRBV5-1
J: TRBJ1-3
CDR3: ASSPQGAGNTIY

V: TRBV23-1
J: TRBJ2-3
CDR3: ASSHQSRDSKGHTQY

V: TRBV19
J: TRBJ2-5
CDR3: ASSASGLRGETQY

V: TRBV5-6
J: TRBJ1-1
CDR3: ASSLDPSNTEAF

V: TRBV5-1
J: TRBJ2-3
CDR3: ASSLGASEDTQY

V: TRBV18
J: TRBJ2-7
CDR3: ASSQGGTPTYEQY

V: TRBV30
J: TRBJ2-7
CDR3: AWSLPGYPVYEQY

V: TRBV11-2
J: TRBJ1-5
CDR3: ASSLTGNSNQPQH

V: TRBV5-1
J: -
CDR3: ASSRNSGGRQETQY

V: TRBV7-9
J: TRBJ1-2
CDR3: ASSPMDRPNYGYT

V: TRBV5-1
J: TRBJ1-4
CDR3: ASSTGGSGEKLF

V: TRBV2
J: TRBJ2-7
CDR3: ASSEGQGGYEQY

V: TRBV18
J: TRBJ1-2
CDR3: ASSPFTGFQYGYT

V: TRBV7-2
J: TRBJ2-5
CDR3: ASSCQAGGEETQY

V: TRBV7-9
J: TRBJ1-1
CDR3: ASSLAPSAEAF

V: TRBV2
J: TRBJ1-2
CDR3: ASRDIMGYGYT

V: TRBV7-2
J: TRBJ1-4
CDR3: ASRQGKGEKLF

V: TRBV11-3
J: TRBJ1-1
CDR3: ASSYSDRGSDTEAF

V: TRBV2
J: TRBJ1-6
CDR3: ASSEGVNSPLH

V: TRBV2
J: TRBJ1-2
CDR3: ASSRAGAGIYGYT

V: TRBV5-6
J: TRBJ1-2
CDR3: ASSLRGQPYGYT

V: TRBV25-1
J: TRBJ1-1
CDR3: ASEDRANTEAF

V: TRBV15
J: TRBJ1-1
CDR3: ATSRDLQATLRVTEAF

V: TRBV6-6
J: TRBJ1-1
CDR3: AAGAMVDTEAF

V: TRBV4-1
J: TRBJ1-4
CDR3: ASSQEGGRNEKLF

V: TRBV7-9
J: TRBJ2-1
CDR3: ASSLKFRLAVYNEQF

V: TRBV6-5
J: TRBJ2-5
CDR3: ASSERGGSETQY

V: TRBV7-6
J: TRBJ1-4
CDR3: ASSLDSFPEKLF

V: TRBV7-2
J: TRBJ1-2
CDR3: ASSRTIQSNYGYT

V: TRBV19
J: TRBJ1-2
CDR3: ASSRQTANYGYT

V: TRBV5-4
J: TRBJ2-7
CDR3: ASSLGGYSEQY

V: TRBV18
J: TRBJ2-6
CDR3: ASSLRTVQDWVLT

V: TRBV7-3
J: TRBJ1-1
CDR3: ASSLIGGSAVSPTEAF

V: TRBV5-1
J: -
CDR3: ASSFDRVGDEQY

V: TRBV7-8
J: TRBJ2-7
CDR3: ASSSDRSSYEQY

V: TRBV6-1
J: TRBJ2-5
CDR3: ASSEVGLAHQETQY

V: TRBV19
J: TRBJ1-3
CDR3: ASSIKWTGGFDGNTIY

V: TRBV7-2
J: TRBJ2-5
CDR3: ASSFDWLGTQY

V: TRBV7-6
J: TRBJ2-5
CDR3: ASNPLAGGKETQY

V: TRBV5-1
J: TRBJ1-1
CDR3: ASSPLGGRTEAF

V: TRBV29-1
J: TRBJ2-1
CDR3: SINGGKQF

V: TRBV5-6
J: TRBJ1-5
CDR3: ASSPVRRGVRNQPQH

V: TRBV5-1
J: TRBJ1-1
CDR3: ASSFAGGDTEAF

V: TRBV7-9
J: TRBJ1-1
CDR3: ASSLPSLGAEAF

V: TRBV18
J: TRBJ1-2
CDR3: ASSPGDSPGYT

V: TRBV27
J: TRBJ1-4
CDR3: ASSQGSIGEKLF

V: TRBV5-1
J: TRBJ2-7
CDR3: ASSLHRESAYEQY

V: TRBV2
J: TRBJ2-7
CDR3: ASSEQGAGYEQY